Listed below are T cell receptor beta chains from one sample, sequenced in a study of blood T cell repertoires in COVID-19. Method: immunoSEQ multiplex PCR; TCRdb's copy keeps in-frame clones and lacks some. The top ten hold 8.5% to 9.5% of the sample, which has about 280,000 clones, roughly 80% seen once. Sequencing was performed on peripheral blood. The receptor set was obtained from a woman aged 45-60 years who had recovered from COVID-19. The CDR3 runs from the conserved cysteine through the conserved F or W. The D gene is left open where the match is weak. Only part of the rows carry a size: once, few, many, or a class if the clone is expanded.

TRBJ2-1	TRBV5-1	TRBD1	-	CASSLGTGATHNEQFF	TGCGCCAGCAGCTTGGGGACAGGAGCGACTCACAATGAGCAGTTCTTC
TRBJ1-5	TRBV6-1	-	-	CASSDMVYGNQPQHF	TGTGCCAGCAGTGATATGGTCTACGGCAATCAGCCCCAGCATTTT
TRBJ2-1	TRBV5-4	TRBD2	-	CASSFLVLAGVSYNEQFF	TGTGCCAGCAGCTTTTTAGTGCTAGCGGGGGTCTCCTACAATGAGCAGTTCTTC
TRBJ2-6	TRBV5-1	-	-	CASGPPGAGANVLTF	TGCGCCAGCGGTCCCCCGGGGGCTGGGGCCAACGTCCTGACTTTC
TRBJ2-3	TRBV7-3	-	-	CASSRGGVDTQYF	TGTGCCAGCAGCCGTGGGGGCGTAGATACGCAGTATTTT
TRBJ2-7	TRBV1	-	-	CTSSQGLGTGEHEQYF	TGCACCAGCAGCCAAGGCCTCGGGACAGGGGAACACGAGCAGTACTTC
TRBJ2-3	TRBV5-1	TRBD2	-	CASSLGTSGGVTDTQYF	TGCGCCAGCAGCTTGGGGACTAGCGGGGGGGTCACAGATACGCAGTATTTT
TRBJ1-5	TRBV6-5	-	-	CASSLRRNQPQHF	TGTGCCAGCAGTCTCAGGAGGAATCAGCCCCAGCATTTT
TRBJ1-2	TRBV27	-	-	CASSFGRKSYGYTF	TGTGCCAGCAGTTTTGGCAGAAAAAGCTATGGCTACACCTTC
TRBJ1-2	TRBV6-1	-	-	CASSETLRYGYTF	TGTGCCAGCAGTGAAACTTTGCGGTATGGCTACACCTTC
TRBJ2-3	TRBV4-2	TRBD2	many	CASSPSLAGGSDTQYF	TGTGCCAGCAGCCCCTCCCTAGCGGGGGGTTCAGATACGCAGTATTTT
TRBJ2-1	TRBV24-1	-	-	CATSDPGLHNEQFF	TGTGCCACCAGTGACCCGGGACTCCACAATGAGCAGTTCTTC
TRBJ2-1	TRBV19	-	-	CAILSGDRSYNEQFF	TGTGCCATTCTCTCAGGGGACCGCTCCTACAATGAGCAGTTCTTC
TRBJ2-2	TRBV2	-	-	CASNRGTTNTGELFF	TGTGCCAGCAACAGAGGGACAACCAACACCGGGGAGCTGTTTTTT
TRBJ2-7	TRBV7-2	-	-	CASSFRAYEQYF	TGTGCCAGCAGCTTCAGGGCATACGAGCAGTACTTC
TRBJ1-4	TRBV2	-	-	CASSEDRWAGEKLFF	TGTGCCAGCAGTGAGGACCGGTGGGCGGGTGAAAAACTGTTTTTT
TRBJ1-6	TRBV2	TRBD1	-	CAREGQGSNSPLHF	TGTGCCAGGGAGGGACAGGGCTCTAATTCACCCCTCCACTTT
TRBJ1-2	TRBV4-1	TRBD1	-	CASSQGTTGPYGYTF	TGCGCCAGCAGCCAAGGAACGACAGGGCCTTATGGCTACACCTTC
TRBJ2-1	TRBV19	TRBD2	-	CASSFGTGAGGEQFF	TGTGCCAGTAGTTTTGGGACCGGGGCGGGGGGGGAGCAGTTCTTC